Shown below are 16 T cell receptor beta chains from a single sample sequenced in a study of OX40 agonist ivuxolimab in advanced cancers. The assay was immunoSEQ multiplex PCR, and TCRdb's table has in-frame clones only and misses some. Altogether tens of thousands of clones are present, around 88% being singletons, with the ten largest covering approximately 2.5%. Sequenced material: CD4+ or CD8+ T cells sorted from blood, taken in a trial of the OX40 agonist ivuxolimab. These receptors were collected from an adult with an advanced solid tumor such as melanoma, head and neck, liver or kidney cancer.

This chain joins TRBV7-3 and TRBJ2-7; D may match TRBD1 or TRBD2 (5 bases each). Trimming removed 6 bases at V and 9 bases at J, with 12 bases between. This CDR3 is built from 11 residues. Germline values: CDR1 SGHTA, CDR2 FQGTGA. The CDR3 nucleotides read TGTGCCAGCAGGGGGGAGTCGCGGCAGTACTTC. Protein: CASRGESRQYF.

This sequence joins TRBV9 and TRBJ1-4; TRBD1 might be the D (6 bases). Germline V lookup: CDR1 SGDLS, CDR2 YYNGEE. V was shortened by 4 bases and J by 8 bases, with 15 bases between the two germline ends. The CDR3 spans 14 residues. The CDR3 is CASSPGVPDEKLFF. The CDR3 nucleotides read TGTGCCAGCAGCCCAGGGGTTCCGGACGAAAAACTGTTTTTT.

The rearrangement links TRBV19 to TRBJ1-2; no reliable D call. Germline V gene data show CDR1 as LNHDA and CDR2 as SQIVND (reference sequence). The CDR3 totals 13 residues. Trimming stripped 9 bases from V and 2 bases from J, with 13 bases between. The CDR3 is CASTGGRNYGYTF. The DNA of the CDR3 is TGTGCCAGCACCGGCGGAAGAAACTATGGCTACACCTTC.

Here the CDR3 reads CASSSGTGYSYGYTF. The CDR3 DNA follows: TGTGCCAGCAGTTCTGGGACAGGGTATAGCTATGGCTACACCTTC. V gene TRBV28 combines with J gene TRBJ1-2, with 9 bases lining up with TRBD1. Losses at the gene ends were 4 bases for V and 4 bases for J; bases not matched to a gene: 7. This CDR3 has 15 amino acids. CDR1 is MDHEN, CDR2 SYDVKM, per germline.

V gene TRBV11-1 combines with J gene TRBJ2-3; maybe TRBD2 (5 bases). The CDR3 consists of 18 residues. Germline V gene sequence: CDR1 SGHAT, CDR2 FQDESV (reference sequence). V lost 3 bases and J 0 bases, leaving 19 bases between the germline ends. In DNA, the CDR3 is TGTGCCAGCAGCTTCCATTATAGCGACCCAGCTAGCACAGATACGCAGTATTTT. Residues: CASSFHYSDPASTDTQYF.

The chain joins TRBV7-9 to TRBJ2-1; 10 nucleotides agree with TRBD1. Trimming at V came to 6 bases and at J to 3 bases, leaving 11 bases not matched to a gene. CDR3 length: 17 residues. CDR1 SEHNR and CDR2 FQNEAQ come from the germline V gene (reference sequence). The CDR3 DNA reads as TGTGCCAGCAGTCTAGATTGGGGGACAGGGGACTACAATGAGCAGTTCTTC. The encoded protein is CASSLDWGTGDYNEQFF.

V is TRBV11-1 and J is TRBJ2-1; D call uncertain. The V end was cut by 4 bases, the J end by 6 bases, with 10 bases between. The CDR3 totals 13 residues. From germline, CDR1 is SGHAT and CDR2 FQDESV (reference sequence). CDR3 coding DNA: TGTGCCAGCAGCTCTCAGGCCGGCAATGAGCAGTTCTTC. Protein sequence: CASSSQAGNEQFF.

J is TRBJ2-6 and V is TRBV7-2, with D uncertain. The germline V gene encodes CDR1 SGHTA and CDR2 FQGNSA. The ends were cut back, 5 bases at V and 12 bases at J, with 14 bases in the middle. CDR3 size: 13 residues. CDR3 nucleotides: TGTGCCAGCAGCAACACCAGATCGGGCGTCCTGACTTTC. This translates into CASSNTRSGVLTF.

The sample holds a few counts of this clone. The chain is built from TRBV13 and TRBJ1-2; a possible D gene is TRBD1 (5 bases). V lost 5 bases, J lost 4 bases, and 14 bases lay in between. The CDR3 loop spans 14 amino acids. Germline V gene data show CDR1 as PRHDT and CDR2 as FYEKMQ (reference sequence). Here the CDR3 reads CASSNGGASYGYTF. The CDR3 region has the DNA TGTGCCAGCAGCAACGGAGGGGCTAGCTATGGCTACACCTTC.

A note on this clone: A read error may account for a junction end that differs from germline. CDR3 sequence reads: CASSLGRGGGHQPQHF. DNA for the CDR3: TGTGCTAGCAGCTTAGGAAGAGGGGGAGGTCATCAGCCCCAGCATTTT. The V gene is TRBV7-7, the J gene TRBJ1-5, with TRBD1 as a possible D gene (6 bases). CDR3 size: 16 residues. Germline V gives CDR1 SSHAT, CDR2 FNYEAQ (reference sequence). The whole variable domain, remainder taken from reference TRBV7-7 and TRBJ1-5, is GAGVSQSPRYKVTKRGQDVTLRCDPISSHATLYWYQQALGQGPEFLTYFNYEAQPDKSGLPSDRFSAERPEGSISTLTIQRTEQRDSAMYRCASSLGRGGGHQPQHFGDGTRLSIL.

The chain is built from TRBV15 and TRBJ2-7; no firm D call. CDR1 LNHNV and CDR2 YYDKDF come from the germline V gene (reference sequence). CDR3 length: 13 amino acids. V dropped 3 bases and J dropped 1 base, with 7 bases sitting between them. CDR3 loop: CATSRGFSYEQYF. The CDR3 bases are TGTGCCACCAGCAGGGGATTTTCCTACGAGCAGTACTTC.

CDR3 nucleotide sequence: TGTGCCAGCAGTAGAGACAGGGGGAGAACCTACGAGCAGTACTTC. Encoded protein: CASSRDRGRTYEQYF. The chain combines TRBV6-6 with TRBJ2-7; 9 bases fit TRBD1. This CDR3 has 15 amino acids. V trimming: 5 bases; J trimming: 2 bases; junction bases outside the gene matches: 7. Germline V gene lookup returns CDR1 MNHNY and CDR2 SVGAGI (reference sequence).

The chain carries TRBV21-1 and TRBJ1-6; the DNA was not compared with TRBD1, the D call given in the table. TRBV21-1 is tagged as a pseudogene. The CDR3 has 15 amino acids. In DNA form, the CDR3 reads TGTGCCAGCAGCAAAGTTTGGGGGCAGGATTCACCCCTCCACTTT. Its translation is CASSKVWGQDSPLHF.

The J gene is TRBJ2-5, the V gene TRBV5-1, with TRBD1 identical over 9 bases. This CDR3 is built from 15 residues. The germline V gene encodes CDR1 SGHRS and CDR2 YFSETQ. Trimming took 0 bases from V and 5 from J; bases not matched to a gene: 5. CDR3 region: CASSLGQGVRETQYF. CDR3 nucleotide sequence: TGCGCCAGCAGCTTGGGACAGGGGGTTAGGGAGACCCAGTACTTC. Drawing the rest from reference TRBV5-1 and TRBJ2-5, the complete variable domain is KAGVTQTPRYLIKTRGQQVTLSCSPISGHRSVSWYQQTPGQGLQFLFEYFSETQRNKGNFPGRFSGRQFSNSRSEMNVSTLELGDSALYLCASSLGQGVRETQYFGPGTRLLVL.

The CDR3 DNA sequence: TGTGCCAGCAGTAAGGGGGTCAGGCGGGAGACCCAGTACTTC. It translates to CASSKGVRRETQYF. The chain links TRBV6-5 to TRBJ2-5; D may be TRBD1 (6 bases). The ends were cut back, 5 bases at V and 5 bases at J, with 15 bases in the middle. Germline lookup yields CDR1 MNHEY and CDR2 SVGAGI. This CDR3 is 14 amino acids long.

This CDR3 is CASSLYRGQDTGELFF. The CDR3 DNA reads TGTGCCAGCAGCTTGTACAGGGGGCAAGACACCGGGGAGCTGTTTTTT. The rearrangement uses TRBV5-4 and TRBJ2-2, with TRBD1 identical over 9 bases. The junction had 4 bases not matched to a gene; V was cut back by 1 base and J by 3 bases. This CDR3 is built from 16 residues. The germline V gene has CDR1 SGHNT and CDR2 YYREEE (reference sequence).